This TCR beta chain was sequenced in a study of blood T cell repertoires in COVID-19. Looking at the study overall: Samples came from the United States, Italy and Spain, spanning acute and convalescent COVID-19. T cells, B-cell-depleted T cells, or PBMCs supplied cDNA or gDNA.

CDR1 and CDR2 (germline): SGHRS, YFSETQ. This CDR3 has 15 amino acids. The V segment lost 0 bases and the J segment 6 bases; nucleotides outside the gene matches: 5. In the study's own analysis: Reference gene primer amplification gave nucleated cell count estimates. TCRdb keeps only in-frame clones here, not all; method: immunoSEQ multiplex PCR. The DNA gave D and trimming, while V, J and clone size come from that table. Among under 70,000 clones listed, under 80% were seen once. The rearrangement links TRBV5-1 to TRBJ2-7; the match to TRBD2 covers 11 bases. The receptor was isolated from a man aged 60 to 75 with acute or convalescent COVID-19. Sequenced input: peripheral blood. The CDR3 DNA sequence: TGCGCCAGCAGCTTGGTAGCGGGAGGGCCGTCCGAGCAGTACTTC. Its translation: CASSLVAGGPSEQYF.